This entry is about one T cell receptor beta chain. Its cognate antigen is unknown. The protocol was immunoSEQ multiplex PCR, while the TCRdb copy is restricted to in-frame clones and leaves out a portion. This sample has approximately 230,000 clones, with about 88% found just once. This record belongs to a study of cytomegalovirus exposure and HLA in healthy donors. Study at large: The platform used for the 120 or so validation repertoires matched that of the approximately 620 first-cohort repertoires, a later analysis reported. Points from the study as a whole: Clusters of TCRs from the first cohort tended to co-occur in the 120 or so validation repertoires (as a later analysis found).

CDR3 length equals 13 residues. Germline V gene data show CDR1 as GTSNPN and CDR2 as SVGIG (reference sequence). Deletions cut 2 bases from V and 0 bases from J, with 7 bases between. This clonotype originated in a man aged 18 to 30 in good health and CMV-seropositive. V usage is TRBV30 and J usage is TRBJ1-1; maybe TRBD1 (6 bases). What was sequenced was PBMCs. CDR3: CAWSRQVNTEAFF. In nucleotides, the CDR3 is TGTGCCTGGAGTAGACAGGTGAACACTGAAGCTTTCTTT.